The source of this T cell receptor (beta chain) is a study of early T cells in non-severe SARS-CoV-2 infection. The overall study: The sequenced material was bulk RNA from unsorted whole blood, and its chains were unpaired.

Unique molecular identifiers tagged individual cDNA molecules. One entry per CDR3 protein results from TCRdb running MiXCR on the 5' RACE reads. The data contain about 34,000 distinct CDR3 sequences, around 6% of them singletons. The origin of this receptor is an adult who was a healthcare worker with PCR-confirmed SARS-CoV-2 infection or an uninfected control (not recorded which). The sample comprised whole blood.

The CDR3 DNA reads TGTGCCAGCAGCTTTTCCGGACAGATGAACACTGAAGCTTTCTTT. Protein: CASSFSGQMNTEAFF. The chain employs TRBV7-9 and TRBJ1-1, with a weak D call TRBD1 (6 bases). This CDR3 has 15 residues. Per germline, CDR1 SEHNR and CDR2 FQNEAQ (reference sequence). V was pared by 3 bases and J by 0 bases, with 11 bases between.